The 17 T cell receptor beta chains reported below all come from one sample, sequenced in a study of blood T cell repertoires in COVID-19. Some clones are missing from TCRdb's copy, which holds only in-frame ones; the method was immunoSEQ multiplex PCR. The sample lists tens of thousands of clones, around 80% seen once, with 10% to 15% in the top ten. The specimen sequenced was peripheral blood. The source is a woman older than 75 with acute or convalescent COVID-19.

CDR3 residues: CASSLDRGAMTNEKLFF. CDR3 DNA sequence: TGTGCCAGCAGCTTAGATCGGGGGGCGATGACTAATGAAAAACTGTTTTTT. V is TRBV11-2 and J is TRBJ1-4, with D perhaps matching TRBD1 (6 bases). The CDR3 contains 17 residues. Trimming stripped 0 bases from V and 2 bases from J, with 13 bases between. Germline lookup yields CDR1 SGHAT and CDR2 FQNNGV.

The chain links TRBV7-8 to TRBJ2-1, with 11 bases fitting TRBD2. In germline, CDR1 is SGHVS, CDR2 FQNEAQ. With 5 bases clipped from V and 4 bases from J, the junction kept 4 bases outside the gene matches. The CDR3 runs to 15 residues. DNA of the CDR3: TGTGCCAGCAGCGTTAGCGGGGGGGCTTACAATGAGCAGTTCTTC. Its protein product is CASSVSGGAYNEQFF.

The chain uses TRBV3-1 (or the pseudogene TRBV3-2) and TRBJ2-1; the match to TRBD1 covers 9 bases. CDR1 and CDR2 (germline): LGHDT, YNNKEL (reference sequence). J was trimmed by 8 bases and V by 6 bases; bases with no gene match: 2. This CDR3 has 12 residues. The CDR3 DNA follows: TGTGCCAGCAGTCGACAGGGGGATGAGCAGTTCTTC. This codes for CASSRQGDEQFF.

The V call is TRBV7-9, the J call TRBJ1-2, with a tentative D call TRBD1 (6 bases). This CDR3 is built from 11 residues. Deletions cut 5 bases from V and 12 bases from J, with 13 bases between. Germline V gene sequence: CDR1 SEHNR, CDR2 FQNEAQ (reference sequence). CDR3 in amino acids: CASSAHRADTF. The DNA of the CDR3 is TGTGCCAGCAGCGCACACAGGGCTGACACCTTC.

The chain joins TRBV2 to TRBJ2-7; 11 positions agree with TRBD1. From germline, CDR1 is SNHLY and CDR2 FYNNEI. CDR3 length: 15 residues. The ends lost 4 bases at V and 3 bases at J; junction bases unmatched: 5. CDR3 in DNA: TGTGCCAGCAGTGCCGGGACAGGGGGAGGCTACGAGCAGTACTTC. This encodes CASSAGTGGGYEQYF. The variable domain in full, completed from reference TRBV2 and TRBJ2-7, reads EPEVTQTPSHQVTQMGQEVILRCVPISNHLYFYWYRQILGQKVEFLVSFYNNEISEKSEIFDDQFSVERPDGSNFTLKIRSTKLEDSAMYFCASSAGTGGGYEQYFGPGTRLTVT.

The V call is TRBV19, the J call TRBJ1-1, with 8 bases matching TRBD1. The CDR3 is made up of 13 amino acids. Looked up from germline, CDR1 is LNHDA and CDR2 is SQIVND (reference sequence). The V gene end was trimmed by 5 bases and the J gene end by 6 bases; junction bases not matched to a gene: 5. CDR3 sequence reads: CASSEPQGAEAFF. DNA of the CDR3: TGTGCCAGTAGTGAACCACAGGGGGCTGAAGCTTTCTTT.

This chain connects TRBV6-5 to TRBJ1-2, with D possibly matching TRBD1 (5 bases). This CDR3 contains 13 residues. Germline CDR1 is MNHEY and CDR2 is SVGAGI. Trimming pared 0 bases from V and 8 bases from J, leaving 10 bases between. CDR3 coding DNA: TGTGCCAGCAGTTACTCTGGGGCTGAGGGCTACACCTTC. Translated, it gives CASSYSGAEGYTF.

This clone was observed a single time. The chain employs TRBV11-2 and TRBJ2-2, with D possibly being TRBD2 (7 bases). Germline-derived CDR1 and CDR2 are SGHAT and FQNNGV. The V end lost 7 bases, the J end lost 3 bases, and 15 bases lay between the germline ends. This CDR3 spans 15 amino acids. The CDR3, as DNA: TGTGCCAGCACCCCTCAGGGGAGGGACACCGGGGAGCTGTTTTTT. Translating gives CASTPQGRDTGELFF.

The V call is TRBV13, the J call TRBJ1-5; tentatively, D is TRBD1 (6 bases). V shed 6 bases and J shed 2 bases, with 14 bases lying between them. Germline V gene data show CDR1 as PRHDT and CDR2 as FYEKMQ (reference sequence). The CDR3 is 15 residues long. This chain's CDR3 is CASSRGGVGNQPQHF. CDR3 coding DNA: TGTGCCAGCAGTCGAGGGGGGGTAGGCAATCAGCCCCAGCATTTT.

The chain employs TRBV6-5 and TRBJ2-6; weak D call: TRBD1 (5 bases). The germline V gene has CDR1 MNHEY and CDR2 SVGAGI. Trimming took off 2 bases at V and 2 bases at J, with 7 bases between the two ends. The CDR3 is made up of 15 amino acids. The CDR3 protein is CASSYKTAGANVLTF. In DNA, the CDR3 is TGTGCCAGCAGTTACAAGACAGCTGGGGCCAACGTCCTGACTTTC.

The chain employs TRBV19 and TRBJ1-5; TRBD1 is a possible D gene (6 bases). The CDR3 length is 18 residues. Germline V gene sequence: CDR1 LNHDA, CDR2 SQIVND (reference sequence). Trimming stripped 6 bases from V and 2 bases from J, with 23 bases between. The CDR3 bases are TGTGCCAGTAGCCCATCTATCAGGGGCCTTAGTGGCAATCAGCCCCAGCATTTT. This translates into CASSPSIRGLSGNQPQHF. Full variable domain (outside the CDR3, taken from reference TRBV19 and TRBJ1-5): DGGITQSPKYLFRKEGQNVTLSCEQNLNHDAMYWYRQDPGQGLRLIYYSQIVNDFQKGDIAEGYSVSREKKESFPLTVTSAQKNPTAFYLCASSPSIRGLSGNQPQHFGDGTRLSIL.

This clone is a singleton in its sample. The chain couples TRBV27 to TRBJ2-7; perhaps TRBD2 as D (6 bases). V lost 3 bases and J 2 bases, leaving 17 bases between the germline ends. The CDR3 runs to 16 residues. Germline CDR1 and CDR2: MNHEY and SMNVEV (reference sequence). CDR3 amino acids: CASSLRGTFSAYEQYF. In nucleotides, the CDR3 is TGTGCCAGCAGTTTGCGGGGTACGTTTTCGGCCTACGAGCAGTACTTC.

The chain couples TRBV29-1 to TRBJ2-5, with 8 bases fitting TRBD1. The CDR3 has 14 amino acids. The V gene end was trimmed by 5 bases and the J gene end by 4 bases; junction bases not matched to a gene: 9. The germline CDR1 and CDR2 sequences are SQVTM and ANQGSEA. CDR3 nucleotides: TGCAGCGTTACCGACAGGGGCAAGGTAGAGACCCAGTACTTC. Translation gives CSVTDRGKVETQYF.

The chain employs TRBV7-2 and TRBJ2-2; 11 nucleotides match TRBD2. Losses at the gene ends were 2 bases for V and 5 bases for J; bases not matched to a gene: 4. Germline V gives CDR1 SGHTA, CDR2 FQGNSA. This CDR3 spans 16 amino acids. Here the CDR3 DNA reads TGTGCCAGCAGCTTACCGAGACTAGCGGGGACCGGGGAGCTGTTTTTT. It translates to CASSLPRLAGTGELFF.

This clone turned up a few times. The V and J genes are TRBV7-9 and TRBJ2-1; TRBD2 might be the D (6 bases). Germline-derived CDR1 and CDR2 are SEHNR and FQNEAQ (reference sequence). The V gene lost 4 bases and the J gene lost 8 bases, with 21 bases spanning the gap. This CDR3 contains 16 residues. In DNA, the CDR3 is TGTGCCAGCAGCTCGCTCCGGGAGACCGTGGGCGATGAGCAGTTCTTC. This encodes CASSSLRETVGDEQFF. The entire variable domain, with the rest obtained from reference TRBV7-9 and TRBJ2-1, is as follows: DTGVSQNPRHKITKRGQNVTFRCDPISEHNRLYWYRQTLGQGPEFLTYFQNEAQLEKSRLLSDRFSAERPKGSFSTLEIQRTEQGDSAMYLCASSSLRETVGDEQFFGPGTRLTVL.

The V call is TRBV5-1, the J call TRBJ2-1; tentative D call: TRBD2 (7 bases). CDR1 is SGHRS and CDR2 is YFSETQ in the germline V gene. Trimming pared 0 bases from V and 0 bases from J, leaving 10 bases between. The CDR3 length is 16 residues. CDR3 bases: TGCGCCAGCAGCTTGGGTGCGGGGGCCTCCTACAATGAGCAGTTCTTC. Protein product: CASSLGAGASYNEQFF.

The CDR3 coding sequence is TGTGCCAGCAGCGCCCGGGGGGGGGAAAGGAACGAGCAGTACTTC. Translated: CASSARGGERNEQYF. The chain recombines TRBV7-8 with TRBJ2-7; 8 bases are shared with TRBD2. V gave up 5 bases and J gave up 5 bases; unmatched junction bases: 11. The germline V gene has CDR1 SGHVS and CDR2 FQNEAQ. CDR3 size: 15 residues. Variable domain in full (rest from reference TRBV7-8 and TRBJ2-7): GAGVSQSPRYKVAKRGQDVALRCDPISGHVSLFWYQQALGQGPEFLTYFQNEAQLDKSGLPSDRFFAERPEGSVSTLKIQRTQQEDSAVYLCASSARGGERNEQYFGPGTRLTVT.